The 2 T cell receptor beta chains below all came from one sample that was sequenced in a study of blood T cell repertoires in COVID-19. Measured with immunoSEQ multiplex PCR; TCRdb has only the in-frame clones, and not every one. Of about 42,000 clones in the sample, about 91% were seen once. Input material: peripheral blood. The receptors originated from a human donor in a cohort sampled during active COVID-19.

The V gene is TRBV5-5, the J gene TRBJ1-2; no firm D call. Trimming took 3 bases from V and 1 from J, leaving 10 bases between them. This CDR3 region has 14 residues. Germline-derived CDR1 and CDR2 are SGHKS and YYEKEE (reference sequence). The CDR3 reads CASSYGIRNYGYTF. The CDR3, as DNA: TGTGCCAGCAGCTACGGGATTCGTAACTATGGCTACACCTTC.

The chain employs TRBV6-5 and TRBJ2-3, with TRBD1 matching 7 bases. V shed 5 bases, J shed 9 bases, and the junction held 2 bases outside the gene matches. Germline CDR1 reads MNHEY; CDR2 reads SVGAGI. This CDR3 is 11 amino acids long. The CDR3 DNA reads TGTGCCAGCAGTAAACAGGGGACGCAGTATTTT. Protein product: CASSKQGTQYF.